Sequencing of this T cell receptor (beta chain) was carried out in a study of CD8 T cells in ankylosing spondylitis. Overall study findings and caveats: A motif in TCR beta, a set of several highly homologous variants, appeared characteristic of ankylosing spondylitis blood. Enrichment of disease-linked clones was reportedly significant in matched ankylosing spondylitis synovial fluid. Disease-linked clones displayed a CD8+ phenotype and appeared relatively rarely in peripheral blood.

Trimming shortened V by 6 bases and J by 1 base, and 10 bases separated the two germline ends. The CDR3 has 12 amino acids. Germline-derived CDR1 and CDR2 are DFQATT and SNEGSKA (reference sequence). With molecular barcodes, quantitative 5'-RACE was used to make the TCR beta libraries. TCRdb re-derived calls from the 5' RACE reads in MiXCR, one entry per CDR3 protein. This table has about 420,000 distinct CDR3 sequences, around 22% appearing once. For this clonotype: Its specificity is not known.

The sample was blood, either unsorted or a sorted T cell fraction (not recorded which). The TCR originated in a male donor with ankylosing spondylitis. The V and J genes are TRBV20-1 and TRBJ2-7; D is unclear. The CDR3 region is CSAGWASYEQYF. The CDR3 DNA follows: TGCAGTGCCGGTTGGGCGTCCTACGAGCAGTACTTC.